This T cell receptor (beta chain) stems from a study of OX40 agonist ivuxolimab in advanced cancers. Across the study: Earlier anti-PD-1, anti-PD-L1 or anti-CTLA-4 therapy was permitted; 30% to 50% had received some. Study results and limitations: The work left the antigen specificity of expanded peripheral T cells undetermined. Low normalized clonal expansion also occurred in some nonresponding patients.

This clone was counted a single time. Its cognate antigen is unknown. Data came from immunoSEQ multiplex PCR; TCRdb stores just in-frame clones and leaves some out. The sample contains some 68,000 clones, about 85% of which appear only once. The CDR3 totals 13 residues. V lost 6 bases to trimming and J lost 5 bases, with 13 bases between them. Germline V gene sequence: CDR1 MDHEN, CDR2 SYDVKM. The source material was CD4+ or CD8+ T cells sorted from blood, sampled in a trial of the OX40 agonist ivuxolimab. This chain links TRBV28 with TRBJ1-2; maybe TRBD1 (6 bases). The sequence was obtained from an adult with an advanced solid tumor such as melanoma, head and neck, liver or kidney cancer. DNA for the CDR3: TGTGCCAGCAGCGGCACGGGACATTATGGCTACACCTTC. Amino acid sequence: CASSGTGHYGYTF.